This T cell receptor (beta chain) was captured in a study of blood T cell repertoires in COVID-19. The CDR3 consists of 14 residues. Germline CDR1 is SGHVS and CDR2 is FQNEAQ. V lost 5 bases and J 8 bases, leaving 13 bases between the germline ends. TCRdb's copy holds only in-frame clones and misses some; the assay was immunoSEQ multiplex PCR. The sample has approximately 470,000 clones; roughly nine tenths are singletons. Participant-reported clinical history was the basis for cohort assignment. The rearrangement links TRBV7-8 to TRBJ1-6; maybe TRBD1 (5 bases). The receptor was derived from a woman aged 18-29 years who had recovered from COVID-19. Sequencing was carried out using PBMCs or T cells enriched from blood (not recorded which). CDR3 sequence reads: CASSGRVGDSPLHF. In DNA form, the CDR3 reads TGTGCCAGCAGCGGCAGGGTAGGCGATTCACCCCTCCACTTT.